Listed below are T cell receptor beta chains from one sample, sequenced in a study of a mutant IDH1 vaccine in newly diagnosed glioma. These receptors are not linked to any known antigen. TCRdb's table, derived via immunoSEQ multiplex PCR, lists solely in-frame clones and lacks some. Of roughly 70,000 clones in the sample, nearly 85% are singletons; the top ten hold 13%. The sample here was PBMCs, taken from a glioma patient whose treatment included an IDH1 peptide vaccine. These receptors came from a man aged 18 to 30 with glioma. CDR3s include the opening cysteine and the closing phenylalanine or tryptophan. Fields, in order: CDR3 DNA, CDR3 protein, D gene, J gene, V gene, clone size. A D gene is named only where the DNA matches it firmly. Where a row states a size, it is once, few, many or the class of an expanded clone; other rows omit it.

cdr3_nt: TGTGCCAGCAGTTGGACAGGGAGTAAGGATTACGAGCAGTACTTC; cdr3_aa: CASSWTGSKDYEQYF; d_call: TRBD1; j_call: TRBJ2-7; v_call: TRBV27; clone_size: NA
cdr3_nt: TGTGCCAGCAATCAGGGGAGCTCTGGAAACACCATATATTTT; cdr3_aa: CASNQGSSGNTIYF; d_call: NA; j_call: TRBJ1-3; v_call: TRBV6-6; clone_size: once
cdr3_nt: TGTGCCTGGATAACCGGGACAGGGAACACTGAAGCTTTCTTT; cdr3_aa: CAWITGTGNTEAFF; d_call: TRBD1; j_call: TRBJ1-1; v_call: TRBV30; clone_size: NA
cdr3_nt: TGTGCCAGCAGTTCAGGGGGCACTGAAGCTTTCTTT; cdr3_aa: CASSSGGTEAFF; d_call: TRBD1; j_call: TRBJ1-1; v_call: TRBV27; clone_size: NA
cdr3_nt: TGTGCCAGCAGTTACGTCGGGGGGGGGTACACTGAAGCTTTCTTT; cdr3_aa: CASSYVGGGYTEAFF; d_call: NA; j_call: TRBJ1-1; v_call: TRBV6-5; clone_size: NA
cdr3_nt: TGCAGCGTCGCAGATGGGACTGAAGCTTTCTTT; cdr3_aa: CSVADGTEAFF; d_call: NA; j_call: TRBJ1-1; v_call: TRBV29-1; clone_size: few
cdr3_nt: TGTGCCACCACTCCGAGCCGGGGAGCGAGGACTGAAGCTTTCTTT; cdr3_aa: CATTPSRGARTEAFF; d_call: NA; j_call: TRBJ1-1; v_call: TRBV6-1; clone_size: few
cdr3_nt: TGCGATGACCAGCTAGGGGGCCCCTACGAGCAGTACTTC; cdr3_aa: CDDQLGGPYEQYF; d_call: TRBD1; j_call: TRBJ2-7; v_call: TRBV23-1; clone_size: NA
cdr3_nt: TGCAGCGCCCGACTTGGGGCCTTCTCCTACAATGAGCAGTTCTTC; cdr3_aa: CSARLGAFSYNEQFF; d_call: NA; j_call: TRBJ2-1; v_call: TRBV29-1; clone_size: NA
cdr3_nt: TGTGCCAGCAGTTTAACCGAGATAGTATGGGTTGGGGGCAATCAGCCCCAGCATTTT; cdr3_aa: CASSLTEIVWVGGNQPQHF; d_call: NA; j_call: TRBJ1-5; v_call: TRBV28; clone_size: NA
cdr3_nt: TGTGCCAGCAGCGTAGCCGCTACATCGGATGAGCAGTTCTTC; cdr3_aa: CASSVAATSDEQFF; d_call: NA; j_call: TRBJ2-1; v_call: TRBV9; clone_size: NA
cdr3_nt: TGTGCCAGCAGAAGAAACCAAGGAGAAAACACCGGGGAGCTGTTTTTT; cdr3_aa: CASRRNQGENTGELFF; d_call: NA; j_call: TRBJ2-2; v_call: TRBV28; clone_size: NA
cdr3_nt: TGTGCCAGCAGCCAAGATCACCAGGGTGTCTATGGCTACACCTTC; cdr3_aa: CASSQDHQGVYGYTF; d_call: NA; j_call: TRBJ1-2; v_call: TRBV14; clone_size: NA
cdr3_nt: TGTGCCAGCAGTTTATCACAGTACAATGAGCAGTTCTTC; cdr3_aa: CASSLSQYNEQFF; d_call: NA; j_call: TRBJ2-1; v_call: TRBV27; clone_size: NA
cdr3_nt: TGTGCCAGCACAGAAACGAACACTGAAGCTTTCTTT; cdr3_aa: CASTETNTEAFF; d_call: NA; j_call: TRBJ1-1; v_call: TRBV28; clone_size: NA
cdr3_nt: TGTGCCAGCTCACCACTGACTAGCGGGAGGGCCGTCGGGGAGCTGTTTTTT; cdr3_aa: CASSPLTSGRAVGELFF; d_call: TRBD2; j_call: TRBJ2-2; v_call: TRBV18; clone_size: NA
cdr3_nt: TGTGCCAGCAGTTCCCCCCGGGGGTCAACCAGAGATACGCAGTATTTT; cdr3_aa: CASSSPRGSTRDTQYF; d_call: NA; j_call: TRBJ2-3; v_call: TRBV28; clone_size: NA
cdr3_nt: TGTGCCAGCAGCCGGACAGCTGGACTGTTTTTT; cdr3_aa: CASSRTAGLFF; d_call: NA; j_call: TRBJ1-4; v_call: TRBV7-9; clone_size: few
cdr3_nt: TGTGCCAGCTCACCACCGGGGGGGCACGGCACTGAAGCTTTCTTT; cdr3_aa: CASSPPGGHGTEAFF; d_call: NA; j_call: TRBJ1-1; v_call: TRBV18; clone_size: NA
cdr3_nt: TGTGCCAGCAGTGGTCTCAGGATGACTGGAAACACCATATATTTT; cdr3_aa: CASSGLRMTGNTIYF; d_call: NA; j_call: TRBJ1-3; v_call: TRBV2; clone_size: NA
cdr3_nt: TGTGCCAGAGGACAGCCCTTGGACACTGAAGCTTTCTTT; cdr3_aa: CARGQPLDTEAFF; d_call: NA; j_call: TRBJ1-1; v_call: TRBV2; clone_size: NA
cdr3_nt: TGCGCCAGCAGCCAAGTCGGCAGGAAAGCCGGGGAGCTGTTTTTT; cdr3_aa: CASSQVGRKAGELFF; d_call: NA; j_call: TRBJ2-2; v_call: TRBV4-3; clone_size: NA
cdr3_nt: TGTGCCAGCAGCGTAGGTGGAGAACAACGAAACAGAGGAAACACCATATATTTT; cdr3_aa: CASSVGGEQRNRGNTIYF; d_call: NA; j_call: TRBJ1-3; v_call: TRBV9; clone_size: NA
cdr3_nt: TGTGCCAGCAGACAGGGCCCTAGTCCTTACACTGAAGCTTTCTTT; cdr3_aa: CASRQGPSPYTEAFF; d_call: NA; j_call: TRBJ1-1; v_call: TRBV5-4; clone_size: NA
cdr3_nt: TGTGCCAGCAGCTTGTATCAGGTGAACACTGAAGCTTTCTTT; cdr3_aa: CASSLYQVNTEAFF; d_call: NA; j_call: TRBJ1-1; v_call: TRBV5-6; clone_size: NA
cdr3_nt: TGTGCTAGTGGTTTGCAGGGGGCAGGAGAGACCCAGTACTTC; cdr3_aa: CASGLQGAGETQYF; d_call: TRBD1; j_call: TRBJ2-5; v_call: TRBV12-5; clone_size: NA
cdr3_nt: TGCGCCAGCAGCTCCGCAGGGGGCGCGGACTTGGCTTTCTTT; cdr3_aa: CASSSAGGADLAFF; d_call: TRBD1; j_call: TRBJ1-1; v_call: TRBV5-1; clone_size: NA
cdr3_nt: TGTGCCAGCAGCTTAGTCGACCTCCAGCCCCAGCATTTT; cdr3_aa: CASSLVDLQPQHF; d_call: NA; j_call: TRBJ1-5; v_call: TRBV7-2; clone_size: NA
cdr3_nt: TGTGCCAGCAGCCGACTGCTAGGGGATGAAAAACTGTTTTTT; cdr3_aa: CASSRLLGDEKLFF; d_call: NA; j_call: TRBJ1-4; v_call: TRBV7-8; clone_size: NA
cdr3_nt: TGTGCCAGCAGGTTGACCGGGACAGGGAGTACTAATGAAAAACTGTTTTTT; cdr3_aa: CASRLTGTGSTNEKLFF; d_call: TRBD1; j_call: TRBJ1-4; v_call: TRBV28; clone_size: NA
cdr3_nt: TGTGCCAGCAGTGGGACCACCGGACAGGGATCCTACGAGCAGTACTTC; cdr3_aa: CASSGTTGQGSYEQYF; d_call: TRBD1; j_call: TRBJ2-7; v_call: TRBV6-1; clone_size: NA
cdr3_nt: TGCGCCAGCAGCTTTCAGGGTCTTGGGAATTCACCCCTCCACTTT; cdr3_aa: CASSFQGLGNSPLHF; d_call: NA; j_call: TRBJ1-6; v_call: TRBV5-1; clone_size: NA
cdr3_nt: TGTGCCAGCTCACCACTACTAGCGGAATACAATGAGCAGTTCTTC; cdr3_aa: CASSPLLAEYNEQFF; d_call: TRBD2; j_call: TRBJ2-1; v_call: TRBV18; clone_size: NA
cdr3_nt: TGTGCCAGCAGTATAGACAGGCCGAACACTGAAGCTTTCTTT; cdr3_aa: CASSIDRPNTEAFF; d_call: NA; j_call: TRBJ1-1; v_call: TRBV6-1; clone_size: once
cdr3_nt: TGTGCCAGCAGCACCCGACAGACTAGCGGGAGTTCATATCCCTACGAGCAGTACTTC; cdr3_aa: CASSTRQTSGSSYPYEQYF; d_call: TRBD2; j_call: TRBJ2-7; v_call: TRBV7-8; clone_size: NA
cdr3_nt: TGTGCCAGCAGCTTGGCAGCCGCCAGGGTCGGCGAAAAACTGTTTTTT; cdr3_aa: CASSLAAARVGEKLFF; d_call: NA; j_call: TRBJ1-4; v_call: TRBV5-5; clone_size: NA
cdr3_nt: TGTGCCAGCAGCAAGGCCGGGACAGGCTACGAGCAGTACTTC; cdr3_aa: CASSKAGTGYEQYF; d_call: TRBD1; j_call: TRBJ2-7; v_call: TRBV7-2; clone_size: NA
cdr3_nt: TGCGCCAGCAGCTTGGTGTGGGCTAGCGGGAGGGACCCGAACACCGGGGAGCTGTTTTTT; cdr3_aa: CASSLVWASGRDPNTGELFF; d_call: TRBD2; j_call: TRBJ2-2; v_call: TRBV5-1; clone_size: few
cdr3_nt: TGCGCCAGCAGCGCGGGACTAGCGGGAGTCTACAATGAGCAGTTCTTC; cdr3_aa: CASSAGLAGVYNEQFF; d_call: TRBD2; j_call: TRBJ2-1; v_call: TRBV5-1; clone_size: NA
cdr3_nt: TGTGCCAGCAGTGGCCTCCCGGGACAGGGGGCTAATGAGCAGTTCTTC; cdr3_aa: CASSGLPGQGANEQFF; d_call: TRBD1; j_call: TRBJ2-1; v_call: TRBV6-1; clone_size: once
cdr3_nt: TGTGCCTGGAGTGGTCCGAGCTCCTACGAGCAGTACTTC; cdr3_aa: CAWSGPSSYEQYF; d_call: NA; j_call: TRBJ2-7; v_call: TRBV30; clone_size: NA
cdr3_nt: TGCGCCAGCAGCTTGCCCGCAAAAGCGGGAGGACTCACAGATACGCAGTATTTT; cdr3_aa: CASSLPAKAGGLTDTQYF; d_call: TRBD2; j_call: TRBJ2-3; v_call: TRBV5-1; clone_size: NA